This T cell receptor beta chain stems from a study of blood T cell repertoires in COVID-19. As for the study in general: Samples came from the United States, Italy and Spain, spanning acute and convalescent COVID-19. The cDNA or gDNA used as material had been derived from T cells, B-cell-depleted T cells, or PBMCs.

In this sample, this clone is medium-sized. Per the original data handling: Reference gene primer amplification yielded estimated nucleated cell counts. Sequenced by immunoSEQ multiplex PCR; TCRdb stores in-frame clones only, minus some. V, J and clone size reflect that table, while D and trimming were determined from the DNA. The sample carries roughly 200,000 clones, about 80% recorded once. With 1 base clipped from V and 3 bases from J, the junction kept 9 bases outside the gene matches. Germline V gene data show CDR1 as SGHDN and CDR2 as FVKESK. CDR3 length: 16 amino acids. Sequencing was performed on peripheral blood. The chain joins TRBV14 to TRBJ2-7, with 7 bases aligning to TRBD1. The clonotype was recovered from a woman aged 45-59 years with active or convalescent COVID-19. The CDR3 bases are TGTGCCAGCAGCCAAGGGTATTCGGACAGGCGCTACGAGCAGTACTTC. Amino acid sequence: CASSQGYSDRRYEQYF. Supplemented by reference TRBV14 and TRBJ2-7, the full variable domain reads EAGVTQFPSHSVIEKGQTVTLRCDPISGHDNLYWYRRVMGKEIKFLLHFVKESKQDESGMPNNRFLAERTGGTYSTLKVQPAELEDSGVYFCASSQGYSDRRYEQYFGPGTRLTVT.